Shown below are 15 T cell receptor beta chains from a single sample sequenced in a study of sequential checkpoint blockade in melanoma. Noted treatment: randomized to nivolumab then ipilimumab (arm A) or the reverse (arm B). Produced via immunoSEQ multiplex PCR; TCRdb's table is partial and in-frame only. The table shows approximately 12,000 clones, with approximately 79% occurring only once. Sequencing used CD8+ T cells sorted from blood (inferred from file names), obtained from a patient given nivolumab and ipilimumab in sequence. The receptors stem from a human patient with melanoma. Some clones in this sample may be carry-over from other donors' samples.

This clone was recorded a few times. The rearrangement uses TRBV5-1 and TRBJ1-1; D remains ambiguous. The CDR3 covers 13 residues. The ends were cut back, 5 bases at V and 0 bases at J, with 8 bases in the middle. CDR1 is SGHRS and CDR2 is YFSETQ in the germline V gene. CDR3 DNA: TGCGCCAGCAGGATAGGAGTGAACACTGAAGCTTTCTTT. Amino acid sequence: CASRIGVNTEAFF. The entire variable domain, with the rest obtained from reference TRBV5-1 and TRBJ1-1, is as follows: KAGVTQTPRYLIKTRGQQVTLSCSPISGHRSVSWYQQTPGQGLQFLFEYFSETQRNKGNFPGRFSGRQFSNSRSEMNVSTLELGDSALYLCASRIGVNTEAFFGQGTRLTVV.

This clone showed up just once. V and J are TRBV2 and TRBJ2-5, with 7 bases that match TRBD2. V was pared by 4 bases and J by 4 bases, with 9 bases of the junction left unmatched. This CDR3 has 15 residues. The germline gives CDR1 SNHLY, CDR2 FYNNEI. CDR3 amino acids: CASSVPAGIGETQYF. As DNA, the CDR3 is TGTGCCAGCAGTGTCCCAGCGGGGATAGGAGAGACCCAGTACTTC.

The rearrangement links TRBV4-1 to TRBJ2-1, with 14 bases identical to TRBD2. CDR1 is MGHRA and CDR2 is YSYEKL in the germline V gene. CDR3 size: 19 residues. The ends lost 0 bases at V and 2 bases at J; junction bases unmatched: 6. CDR3: CASSQDFRTSGGTYNEQFF. In nucleotides, the CDR3 is TGCGCCAGCAGCCAAGATTTTCGGACTAGCGGGGGGACCTACAATGAGCAGTTCTTC.

This chain connects TRBV29-1 to TRBJ2-7; 7 nucleotides line up with TRBD1. There are 13 residues in the CDR3. Germline loops: CDR1 SQVTM, CDR2 ANQGSEA. V shed 5 bases, J shed 0 bases, and the junction held 4 bases outside the gene matches. The CDR3 region has the DNA TGCAGCGTTAACCGGGACAGCTCCTACGAGCAGTACTTC. It codes for CSVNRDSSYEQYF.

V and J are TRBV14 and TRBJ1-2; no definite D call. Germline lookup yields CDR1 SGHDN and CDR2 FVKESK. V gave up 1 base and J gave up 5 bases, with 11 bases separating them. This CDR3 contains 14 residues. The DNA for the CDR3 is TGTGCCAGCAGCCAAGTCCGGGAGGGTTATGGCTACACCTTC. This sequence encodes CASSQVREGYGYTF.

The J gene is TRBJ1-1, the V gene TRBV5-1; 8 bases align to TRBD1. The CDR3 totals 15 residues. Germline trimming cut 3 bases from V and 3 bases from J; bases unmatched to any gene: 7. In germline, CDR1 is SGHRS, CDR2 YFSETQ. The CDR3 loop reads CASSWGDRWDTEAFF. CDR3 coding DNA: TGCGCCAGCAGCTGGGGGGACAGGTGGGACACTGAAGCTTTCTTT.

CDR3 region: CASSFRQDSNQPQHF. CDR3 DNA: TGTGCCAGCAGTTTTCGACAGGATAGCAATCAGCCCCAGCATTTT. The chain joins TRBV6-5 to TRBJ1-5; a weak D match, TRBD1 (6 bases). The V gene's germline CDR1 is MNHEY and CDR2 SVGAGI. The V and J ends lost 4 bases and 0 bases respectively, with 10 bases between them. There are 15 residues in the CDR3.

The genes are TRBV5-4 and TRBJ1-1; no definite D call. Germline lookup yields CDR1 SGHNT and CDR2 YYREEE (reference sequence). CDR3 size: 12 residues. Trimming stripped 0 bases from V and 6 bases from J, with 6 bases between. CDR3 sequence: CASSLAGSEAFF. In DNA, the CDR3 is TGTGCCAGCAGCTTGGCCGGGTCTGAAGCTTTCTTT.

The chain has TRBV28 and TRBJ1-5; weak D call: TRBD1 (5 bases). Trimming took 5 bases from V and 7 from J, leaving 18 bases between them. There are 15 residues in the CDR3. Looked up from germline, CDR1 is MDHEN and CDR2 is SYDVKM. DNA of the CDR3: TGTGCCAGCAGTCCGGCGGGACCCCCGGGGCAGCCCCAGCATTTT. Translation: CASSPAGPPGQPQHF.

The V and J genes are TRBV28 and TRBJ1-4; D gene uncertain. Trimming took 6 bases from V and 0 from J, leaving 17 bases between them. Germline V gene data show CDR1 as MDHEN and CDR2 as SYDVKM. This CDR3 spans 17 amino acids. CDR3 sequence: CASSPLFVRATNEKLFF. The CDR3, as DNA: TGTGCCAGCAGCCCCCTTTTCGTCCGAGCAACTAATGAAAAACTGTTTTTT.

Notes on this clone: One end of the junction does not line up with germline, which may come from a read error. The same CDR3 also results from other DNA sequences found in this sample. The CDR3 nucleotides are TGTGCCTGCCACGGGACAGGGGGTAATCAGCCTCAGCATTTT. Translation gives CACHGTGGNQPQHF. V usage is TRBV30 and J usage is TRBJ1-5; the match to TRBD1 covers 11 bases. The CDR3 covers 14 residues. The germline V gene encodes CDR1 GTSNPN and CDR2 SVGIG (reference sequence).

The CDR3 region is CASSLGGYSYNSPLHF. CDR3 bases: TGTGCCAGCAGCTTAGGAGGCTACTCCTATAATTCACCCCTCCACTTT. The chain joins TRBV7-8 to TRBJ1-6; D gene uncertain. Germline assignment: CDR1 SGHVS and CDR2 FQNEAQ. The length of the CDR3 is 16 residues. Trimming removed 1 base from V and 0 bases from J, with 7 bases in between.

The genes are TRBV9 and TRBJ2-3, with 7 bases identical to TRBD1. Trimming removed 3 bases from V and 0 bases from J; junction bases left unmatched: 4. The CDR3 spans 15 residues. Germline assignment: CDR1 SGDLS and CDR2 YYNGEE. DNA for the CDR3: TGTGCCAGCAGCGCCGAGGGGGCGAGCACAGATACGCAGTATTTT. As protein: CASSAEGASTDTQYF.

V gene TRBV9 combines with J gene TRBJ2-3, with TRBD2 matching over 10 bases. Germline V CDR1 and CDR2: SGDLS, YYNGEE. V was clipped by 1 base and J by 2 bases; unmatched bases: 10. The CDR3 covers 18 residues. CDR3: CASSVYPSGGPHTDTQYF. The DNA of the CDR3 is TGTGCCAGCAGCGTATACCCTAGCGGGGGCCCTCACACAGATACGCAGTATTTT.

V and J are TRBV29-1 and TRBJ2-1; the match to TRBD2 covers 8 bases. Germline-derived CDR1 and CDR2 are SQVTM and ANQGSEA. V shed 7 bases and J 0 bases; nucleotides not matched to a gene: 2. The CDR3 spans 13 residues. The CDR3 is CSARGGSYNEQFF. The CDR3 bases are TGCAGCGCTCGGGGGGGCTCCTACAATGAGCAGTTCTTC.